This TCR beta chain was retrieved from a study of early T cells in non-severe SARS-CoV-2 infection. Study in general: Chains were unpaired, as sequencing was done on bulk RNA from unsorted whole blood.

Unique molecular identifiers were added to individual cDNA molecules. TCRdb reanalysed the 5' RACE reads using MiXCR and keeps one entry per CDR3 protein. This sample has 25,000 to 30,000 distinct CDR3 sequences, with more than 4% found just once. Relative to its sample, this clonotype is medium-sized. The antigen is not known. The J segment lost 2 bases and the V segment lost 1 base, leaving 3 bases of the junction unmatched. The CDR3 consists of 16 residues. The germline CDR1 and CDR2 sequences are SGHRS and YFSETQ. Findings and caveats of the study: Comparison of clonotypes with VDJdb favored anti-spike CD8 responses while missing private and CD4 specificities.

The V gene is TRBV5-1, the J gene TRBJ2-5; 12 bases fit TRBD2. The receptor was derived from an adult who was a healthcare worker with PCR-confirmed SARS-CoV-2 infection or an uninfected control (not recorded which). Sequences were obtained from whole blood. CDR3: CASSLTSGRRQETQYF. The DNA of the CDR3 is TGCGCCAGCAGCTTGACTAGCGGGAGGAGGCAAGAGACCCAGTACTTC.